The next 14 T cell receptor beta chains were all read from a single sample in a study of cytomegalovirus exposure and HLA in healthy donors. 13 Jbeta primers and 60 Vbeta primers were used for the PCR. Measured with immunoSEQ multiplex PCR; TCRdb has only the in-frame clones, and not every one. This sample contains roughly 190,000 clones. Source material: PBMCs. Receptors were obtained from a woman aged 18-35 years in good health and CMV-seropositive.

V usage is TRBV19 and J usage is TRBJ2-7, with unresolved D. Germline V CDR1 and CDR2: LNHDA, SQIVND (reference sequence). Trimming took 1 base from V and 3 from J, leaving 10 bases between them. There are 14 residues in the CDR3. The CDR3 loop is CASSIVGSSYEQYF. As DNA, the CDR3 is TGTGCCAGTAGTATAGTAGGTAGCAGCTACGAGCAGTACTTC.

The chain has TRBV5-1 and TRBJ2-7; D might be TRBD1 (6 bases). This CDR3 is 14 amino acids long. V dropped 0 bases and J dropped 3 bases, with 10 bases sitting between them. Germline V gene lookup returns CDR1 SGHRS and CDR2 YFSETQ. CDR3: CASSLGQADYEQYF. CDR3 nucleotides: TGCGCCAGCAGCTTGGGACAGGCCGACTACGAGCAGTACTTC.

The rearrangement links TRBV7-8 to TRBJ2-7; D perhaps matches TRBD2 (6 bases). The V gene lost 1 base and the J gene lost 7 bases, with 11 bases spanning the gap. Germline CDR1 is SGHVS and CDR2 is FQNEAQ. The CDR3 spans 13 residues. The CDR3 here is CASSLGPAGEQYF. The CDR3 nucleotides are TGTGCCAGCAGCTTAGGGCCCGCGGGGGAGCAGTACTTC. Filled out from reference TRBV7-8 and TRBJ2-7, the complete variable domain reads GAGVSQSPRYKVAKRGQDVALRCDPISGHVSLFWYQQALGQGPEFLTYFQNEAQLDKSGLPSDRFFAERPEGSVSTLKIQRTQQEDSAVYLCASSLGPAGEQYFGPGTRLTVT.

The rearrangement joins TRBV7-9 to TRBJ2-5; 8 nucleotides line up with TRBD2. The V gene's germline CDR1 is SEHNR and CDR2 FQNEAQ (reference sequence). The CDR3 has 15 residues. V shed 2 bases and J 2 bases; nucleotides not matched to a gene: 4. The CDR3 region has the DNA TGTGCCAGCAGCTTATACTCGGGAGGGCAAGAGACCCAGTACTTC. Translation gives CASSLYSGGQETQYF.

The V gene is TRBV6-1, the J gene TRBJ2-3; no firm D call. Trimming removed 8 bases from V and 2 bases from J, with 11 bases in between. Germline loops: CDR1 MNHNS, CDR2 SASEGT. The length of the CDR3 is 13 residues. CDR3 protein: CASLEPPTDTQYF. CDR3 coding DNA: TGTGCCAGCCTCGAGCCCCCCACAGATACGCAGTATTTT.

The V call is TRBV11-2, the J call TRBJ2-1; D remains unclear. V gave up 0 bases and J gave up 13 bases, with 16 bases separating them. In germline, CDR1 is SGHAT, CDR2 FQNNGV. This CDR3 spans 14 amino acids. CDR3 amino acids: CASSLDRSGVSQFF. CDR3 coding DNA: TGTGCCAGCAGCTTAGATCGGAGTGGAGTTTCCCAGTTCTTC. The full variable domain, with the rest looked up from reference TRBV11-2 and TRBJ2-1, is EAGVAQSPRYKIIEKRQSVAFWCNPISGHATLYWYQQILGQGPKLLIQFQNNGVVDDSQLPKDRFSAERLKGVDSTLKIQPAKLEDSAVYLCASSLDRSGVSQFFGPGTRLTVL.

This chain's CDR3 is CASSRRDSSYEQYF. CDR3 sequence (DNA): TGCGCCAGCAGCCGAAGGGACTCGTCCTACGAGCAGTACTTC. This chain links TRBV4-3 with TRBJ2-5, with D perhaps TRBD2 (6 bases). The end of the DNA fits TRBJ2-7 better, so the J call may be wrong. The V gene's germline CDR1 is LGHNA and CDR2 YSLEER. This CDR3 is built from 14 residues.

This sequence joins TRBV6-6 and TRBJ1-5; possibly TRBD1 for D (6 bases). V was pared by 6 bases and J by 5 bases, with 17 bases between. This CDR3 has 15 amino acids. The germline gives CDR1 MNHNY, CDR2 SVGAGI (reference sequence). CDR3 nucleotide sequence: TGTGCCAGCAGCCACGGAGGGGAGGGGGATCAGCCCCAGCATTTT. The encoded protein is CASSHGGEGDQPQHF.

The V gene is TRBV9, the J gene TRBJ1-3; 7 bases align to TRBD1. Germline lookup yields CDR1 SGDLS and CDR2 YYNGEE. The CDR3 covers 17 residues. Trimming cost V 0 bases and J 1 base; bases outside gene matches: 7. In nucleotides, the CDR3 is TGTGCCAGCAGCGTAGGCCGCCCAGGGGGTTCTGGAAACACCATATATTTT. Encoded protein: CASSVGRPGGSGNTIYF.

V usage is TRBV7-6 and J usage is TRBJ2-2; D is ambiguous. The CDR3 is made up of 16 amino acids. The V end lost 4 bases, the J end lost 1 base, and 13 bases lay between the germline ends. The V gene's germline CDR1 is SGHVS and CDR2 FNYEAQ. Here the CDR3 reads CASSSRPYKNTGELFF. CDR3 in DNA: TGTGCCAGCAGCTCTAGACCCTATAAGAACACCGGGGAGCTGTTTTTT.

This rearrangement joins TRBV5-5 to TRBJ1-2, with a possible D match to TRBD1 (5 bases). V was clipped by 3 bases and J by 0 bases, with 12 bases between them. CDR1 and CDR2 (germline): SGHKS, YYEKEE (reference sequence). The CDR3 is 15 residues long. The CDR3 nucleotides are TGTGCCAGCAGCTCGGTGGCAGGGACTAACTATGGCTACACCTTC. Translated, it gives CASSSVAGTNYGYTF.

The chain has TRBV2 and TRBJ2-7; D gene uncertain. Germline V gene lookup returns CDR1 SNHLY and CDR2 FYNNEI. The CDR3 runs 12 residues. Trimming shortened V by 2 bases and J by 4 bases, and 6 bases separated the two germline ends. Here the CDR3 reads CASSEFRYEQYF. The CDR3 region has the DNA TGTGCCAGCAGTGAATTTCGGTACGAGCAGTACTTC.

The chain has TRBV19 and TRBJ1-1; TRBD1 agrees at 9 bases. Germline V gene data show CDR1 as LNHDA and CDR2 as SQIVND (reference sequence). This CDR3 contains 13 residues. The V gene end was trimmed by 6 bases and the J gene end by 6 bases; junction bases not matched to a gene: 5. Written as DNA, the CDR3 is TGTGCCAGTAGGGCACAGGGGGCAGCTGAAGCTTTCTTT. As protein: CASRAQGAAEAFF.

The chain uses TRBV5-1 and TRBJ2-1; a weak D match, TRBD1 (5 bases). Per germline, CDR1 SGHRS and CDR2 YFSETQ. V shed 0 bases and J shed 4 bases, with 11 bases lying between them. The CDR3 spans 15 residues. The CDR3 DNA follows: TGCGCCAGCAGCTTGGGGGGCTCCACTTACAATGAGCAGTTCTTC. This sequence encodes CASSLGGSTYNEQFF.